The T cell receptor (beta chain) described here comes from a study of blood T cells in healthy people across ages. The second PCR ran roughly 6 to 11 cycles with a sample-barcoded 5' primer and J-beta primers. From the 5' RACE reads, TCRdb called clonotypes with MiXCR, one entry per CDR3 protein. The repertoire holds around 1,900,000 distinct CDR3 sequences, with roughly two fifths as singletons. General study results and limits: TCR beta diversity was tightly associated with the proportion of naive T cells. Estimates based on one million T cells were treated as lower bounds.

This clonotype was seen only a few times. Its antigen remains unknown. The CDR3 contains 13 residues. Trimming removed 6 bases from V and 6 bases from J, with 14 bases in between. Germline V gene sequence: CDR1 MGHDK, CDR2 SYGVNS. The TCR sequence derives from a human donor in good health. The material sequenced was blood. This sequence joins TRBV25-1 and TRBJ1-1; D is unresolved. CDR3: CASRMTRDAEAFF. The DNA of the CDR3 is TGTGCCAGCAGGATGACACGCGACGCTGAAGCTTTCTTT. Full variable domain (missing parts from reference TRBV25-1 and TRBJ1-1): EADIYQTPRYLVIGTGKKITLECSQTMGHDKMYWYQQDPGMELHLIHYSYGVNSTEKGDLSSESTVSRIRTEHFPLTLESARPSHTSQYLCASRMTRDAEAFFGQGTRLTVV.